The sequence of this TCR beta chain was determined in a study of blood T cell repertoires in COVID-19. At the level of the study: T cells, B-cell-depleted T cells, or PBMCs provided the cDNA or gDNA that served as material.

The CDR3 is 16 residues long. V was cut by 3 bases and J by 8 bases, with 17 bases left in between. Germline CDR1 is SGHVS and CDR2 is FQNEAQ. TCRdb's copy holds only in-frame clones and misses some; the assay was immunoSEQ multiplex PCR. The data hold 200,000 to 300,000 clones, with approximately 88% observed a single time. Participants classified as exposed had met a COVID-19 case within 2 weeks before study entry. The chain uses TRBV7-8 and TRBJ1-6; D is undetermined. The receptor was isolated from a woman aged 40 to 55 who had been exposed to COVID-19. Sequenced: PBMCs or T cells enriched from blood (not recorded which). CDR3 sequence (DNA): TGTGCCAGCAGCTTGGGGAGGGAGGGAGCCGATTCACCCCTCCACTTT. This gives the protein CASSLGREGADSPLHF.